The 12 T cell receptor beta chains in this list originate from one sample, sequenced in a study of control samples from healthy donors and cancer patients. The repertoire was sequenced with immunoSEQ multiplex PCR; TCRdb's copy has only in-frame clones and lacks some. The sample yields about 94,000 clones, 90% seen once. The sample consisted of blood. All receptors derive from a woman younger than 35 in good health.

This clone appeared a single time. The chain couples TRBV14 to TRBJ1-1; a weak D match, TRBD1 (5 bases). The ends were cut back, 3 bases at V and 10 bases at J, with 15 bases in the middle. The length of the CDR3 is 13 residues. Germline CDR1 SGHDN, CDR2 FVKESK. CDR3 DNA: TGTGCCAGCAGCCAGGGACCCGGGTATGGAGCTTTCTTT. It translates to CASSQGPGYGAFF.

The V and J genes are TRBV4-1 and TRBJ2-7; either TRBD1 or TRBD2 may supply D (6 bases each). CDR1 and CDR2 from the germline V gene are MGHRA and YSYEKL. This CDR3 has 18 amino acids. V lost 0 bases to trimming and J lost 0 bases, with 18 bases between them. CDR3 nucleotides: TGCGCCAGCAGCCAAGATCCCCCAAGGGGGGCTAGCTCCTACGAGCAGTACTTC. Its protein is CASSQDPPRGASSYEQYF.

The chain joins TRBV19 to TRBJ1-2; D possibly corresponds to TRBD1 (6 bases). Germline assignment: CDR1 LNHDA and CDR2 SQIVND (reference sequence). The length of the CDR3 is 17 residues. The V end was cut by 0 bases, the J end by 3 bases, with 17 bases between. The CDR3, as DNA: TGTGCCAGTAGTATAGATTGGACAGTCCCTCCTCACTATGGCTACACCTTC. Protein product: CASSIDWTVPPHYGYTF.

V is TRBV5-6 and J is TRBJ1-6; TRBD1 might be the D (5 bases). The V gene lost 3 bases and the J gene lost 4 bases, with 14 bases spanning the gap. The CDR3 extends over 16 amino acids. Looked up from germline, CDR1 is SGHDT and CDR2 is YYEEEE. For the CDR3, the DNA is TGTGCCAGCAGCTCCTCGTGGACAACTTATAATTCACCCCTCCACTTT. Encoded protein: CASSSSWTTYNSPLHF.

CDR3: CASSSSGVTDTQYF. CDR3 in DNA: TGTGCCAGCAGCTCTAGCGGGGTCACAGATACGCAGTATTTT. The chain couples TRBV6-6 to TRBJ2-3; the match to TRBD2 covers 9 bases. The CDR3 runs to 14 residues. Germline CDR1 is MNHNY and CDR2 is SVGAGI (reference sequence). Germline trimming cut 6 bases from V and 2 bases from J; bases unmatched to any gene: 3.

J is TRBJ1-3 and V is TRBV18, with TRBD1 identical over 8 bases. CDR1 is KGHSH and CDR2 is LQKENI in the germline V gene. The trim removed 4 bases at V and 2 bases at J, leaving 4 bases unmatched. The CDR3 extends over 15 amino acids. CDR3 nucleotide sequence: TGTGCCAGCTCACTGCAGGGGGCTGCTGGAAACACCATATATTTT. Its translation: CASSLQGAAGNTIYF.

The V call is TRBV5-1, the J call TRBJ2-5; 8 nucleotides line up with TRBD1. J was trimmed by 4 bases and V by 4 bases; bases with no gene match: 3. The CDR3 consists of 13 residues. Germline V gene data show CDR1 as SGHRS and CDR2 as YFSETQ. The CDR3 nucleotides are TGCGCCAGCAGCGCTCAGGGGGCAGAGACCCAGTACTTC. It encodes CASSAQGAETQYF.

The CDR3, as DNA: TGTGCCAGCAGAGACAGAGGAGGGATGAACACTGAAGCTTTCTTT. It is translated as CASRDRGGMNTEAFF. The gene calls are TRBV2 and TRBJ1-1, with a tentative D call TRBD1 (5 bases). The germline CDR1 and CDR2 sequences are SNHLY and FYNNEI. V was shortened by 6 bases and J by 0 bases, with 14 bases between the two germline ends. This CDR3 has 15 amino acids.

The rearrangement links TRBV3-1 (or the pseudogene TRBV3-2) to TRBJ2-3; 8 nucleotides align to TRBD2. V lost 2 bases, J lost 3 bases, and 10 bases stayed unmatched. This CDR3 region has 17 residues. Germline V CDR1 and CDR2: LGHDT, YNNKEL (reference sequence). CDR3 bases: TGTGCCAGCAGCCAAAGCACGGGGGGGCAAGTTACAGATACGCAGTATTTT. It translates to CASSQSTGGQVTDTQYF.

This chain connects TRBV6-5 to TRBJ1-2; TRBD1 matches at 7 bases. V trimming: 5 bases; J trimming: 6 bases; junction bases outside the gene matches: 6. This CDR3 has 13 residues. Germline-derived CDR1 and CDR2 are MNHEY and SVGAGI. The CDR3 sequence: CASSLQGTDGYTF. The CDR3 DNA is TGTGCCAGCAGTCTACAGGGGACAGATGGCTACACCTTC.

This clone was observed many times. The DNA for the CDR3 is TGCGCCAGCAGCCAAGATACCGGGACTAGCGGGGGCAATGAGCAGTTCTTC. Its protein product is CASSQDTGTSGGNEQFF. The rearrangement uses TRBV4-1 and TRBJ2-1; 14 nucleotides line up with TRBD2. CDR1 MGHRA and CDR2 YSYEKL come from the germline V gene. CDR3 length: 17 amino acids. J gave up 6 bases and V 0 bases, and 4 bases lay outside the gene matches.

The genes are TRBV12-3 or TRBV12-4 and TRBJ1-1; D gene ambiguous. The CDR3 consists of 13 residues. The V end was cut by 1 base, the J end by 0 bases, with 3 bases between. This CDR3 reads CASSLGMNTEAFF. In DNA, the CDR3 is TGTGCCAGCAGTTTAGGGATGAACACTGAAGCTTTCTTT.